These 13 T cell receptor beta chains originate from one sample sequenced in a study of T cell clusters in autoimmune cytopenias. TRB was amplified by touch-down multiplex PCR, primer pools A and B combined. TCRdb reworked the multiplex PCR reads into one entry per CDR3 protein, no DNA. The specimen's table records some 3,900 distinct CDR3 sequences. TRB amplification used approximately 250 ng of peripheral blood genomic DNA. Sequencing input: peripheral blood. Receptors were obtained from a human donor with an autoimmune cytopenia or autoimmune hepatitis (not recorded which).

This CDR3 is CASSLRHNYGYTF. The rearrangement joins TRBV28 to TRBJ1-2. CDR3 length: 13 amino acids. CDR1 and CDR2 from the germline V gene are MDHEN and SYDVKM.

The rearrangement uses TRBV6-1 and TRBJ1-2. Germline V gene sequence: CDR1 MNHNS, CDR2 SASEGT. The CDR3 is 12 amino acids. The chain's CDR3 is CASTERSYGYTF.

The chain combines TRBV20-1 with TRBJ2-5; the TCRdb call, TRBD2, lacks DNA for checking. The CDR3 runs 13 residues. CDR1 DFQATT and CDR2 SNEGSKA come from the germline V gene (reference sequence). CDR3 sequence: CSALTSGEETQYF.

Considering frequency, this clonotype is medium-sized. The J gene is TRBJ1-1, the V gene TRBV6-5; TCRdb reports TRBD1, a call that lacks DNA to check it against. Germline-derived CDR1 and CDR2 are MNHEY and SVGAGI. This CDR3 is built from 13 residues. The CDR3 sequence: CASSSGARTEAFF.

This CDR3 reads CASSPNGPRGNQPQHF. The V call is TRBV18, the J call TRBJ1-5; the TCRdb D gene call, TRBD1, has no DNA to confirm it. The CDR3 covers 16 residues. Per the germline V gene, CDR1 is KGHSH and CDR2 is LQKENI.

This clonotype is classed as medium-sized (0.01 to 0.1%) by frequency. The rearrangement joins TRBV15 to TRBJ2-7; TCRdb reports TRBD1, a call that lacks DNA to check it against. Germline CDR1 is LNHNV and CDR2 is YYDKDF (reference sequence). The CDR3 sequence is 15 residues long. CDR3 protein: CATSGERVSSYEQYF.

The chain employs TRBV11-2 and TRBJ2-7; lacking DNA, the TRBD1 call made by TCRdb goes unchecked. The CDR3 is 13 residues long. Germline assignment: CDR1 SGHAT and CDR2 FQNNGV. This CDR3 reads CASSLAGGNEQYF.

Considering frequency, this clonotype is medium-sized (0.01 to 0.1%). This chain connects TRBV24-1 to TRBJ2-5; TCRdb proposes TRBD1, but this gene call is untestable without DNA. The CDR3 totals 14 residues. Germline V gene sequence: CDR1 KGHDR, CDR2 SFDVKD. CDR3 region: CATRGTGGTETQYF.

This clonotype is identified as medium-sized from frequency. The rearrangement joins TRBV12-3 or TRBV12-4 to TRBJ2-3; the D call of TRBD1 rests on TCRdb alone, since no DNA is present to check it. CDR3 size: 15 residues. CDR3 amino acids: CASTQGQGASDTQYF.

V and J are TRBV10-1 and TRBJ2-5; TCRdb returns TRBD1, unconfirmable since there is no DNA. CDR1 is WNHNN, CDR2 SYGVQD, per germline (reference sequence). The CDR3 contains 14 residues. The CDR3 reads CASSGAGAGETQYF.

This chain connects TRBV5-4 to TRBJ2-1; TCRdb returns TRBD2, unconfirmable since there is no DNA. Germline CDR1 reads SGHNT; CDR2 reads YYREEE (reference sequence). The CDR3 has 17 residues. The CDR3 sequence: CASSLSAGGVAYNEQFF.

Its frequency marks this clonotype as medium-sized. J is TRBJ1-1 and V is TRBV11-2; TCRdb's D gene call, TRBD1, goes unchecked for lack of DNA. The CDR3 totals 14 residues. CDR1 is SGHAT, CDR2 FQNNGV, per germline. The CDR3: CASGDRRSSTEAFF.

This clonotype counts as medium-sized by frequency. V and J are TRBV10-3 and TRBJ2-3; without DNA, the TCRdb call of TRBD2 cannot be checked. Germline V lookup: CDR1 ENHRY, CDR2 SYGVKD. This CDR3 comprises 16 residues. CDR3 loop: CAIRGSGGESTDTQYF.